The 21 T cell receptor beta chains below all came from one sample that was sequenced in a study of T cell responses to AZD1222 COVID-19 vaccine. Using immunoSEQ multiplex PCR, the repertoire was profiled, and TCRdb retains in-frame clones only, with some absent. This repertoire shows about 99,000 clones, approximately 86% found once; its top ten account for 2.5% to 4%. The sample was peripheral blood, taken 28 days after the second dose of the MenACWY control vaccine. These receptors all come from an adult who received the MenACWY meningococcal vaccine as a control.

The gene calls are TRBV7-2 and TRBJ1-1; 8 positions match TRBD1. Per germline, CDR1 SGHTA and CDR2 FQGNSA. There are 14 residues in the CDR3. With V trimmed by 4 bases and J by 0 bases, 1 base remained unmatched. CDR3 bases: TGTGCCAGCAGCTCGGGACAGGTGAACACTGAAGCTTTCTTT. Translating gives CASSSGQVNTEAFF. Filled out from reference TRBV7-2 and TRBJ1-1, the complete variable domain reads GAGVSQSPSNKVTEKGKDVELRCDPISGHTALYWYRQSLGQGLEFLIYFQGNSAPDKSGLPSDRFSAERTGGSVSTLTIQRTQQEDSAVYLCASSSGQVNTEAFFGQGTRLTVV.

The chain recombines TRBV14 with TRBJ2-7; perhaps D is TRBD1 or TRBD2 (5 bases each). The length of the CDR3 is 16 residues. Deletions cut 1 base from V and 0 bases from J, with 13 bases between. Germline lookup yields CDR1 SGHDN and CDR2 FVKESK. The DNA of the CDR3 is TGTGCCAGCAGCCAAGTGGGGACGAGGGGCTCCTACGAGCAGTACTTC. Translating gives CASSQVGTRGSYEQYF.

The J gene is TRBJ2-7, the V gene TRBV4-1, with D possibly called TRBD1 or TRBD2 (5 bases each). The germline V gene has CDR1 MGHRA and CDR2 YSYEKL. The V end was cut by 2 bases, the J end by 0 bases, with 14 bases between. The CDR3 consists of 16 residues. The CDR3 region is CASSQTLAGGSYEQYF. The DNA of the CDR3 is TGCGCCAGCAGCCAAACCCTTGCTGGGGGCTCCTACGAGCAGTACTTC.

The chain combines TRBV14 with TRBJ2-1; 10 bases agree with TRBD2. CDR1 is SGHDN and CDR2 is FVKESK in the germline V gene. The CDR3 extends over 15 amino acids. V gave up 0 bases and J gave up 12 bases; unmatched junction bases: 8. The CDR3 reads CASSQDMATSGRQFF. The CDR3 nucleotides are TGTGCCAGCAGCCAAGATATGGCGACTAGCGGGCGGCAGTTCTTC.

The rearrangement joins TRBV19 to TRBJ2-7; the match to TRBD2 covers 11 bases. This CDR3 has 14 residues. The V and J ends lost 3 bases and 4 bases, in that order; junction bases with no gene match: 2. Germline V gives CDR1 LNHDA, CDR2 SQIVND (reference sequence). DNA of the CDR3: TGTGCCAGTAGTATTACTAGCGGGGGATACGAGCAGTACTTC. The encoded protein is CASSITSGGYEQYF.

A single count supports this clone. This sequence joins TRBV7-9 and TRBJ1-1; D remains unclear. Germline V lookup: CDR1 SEHNR, CDR2 FQNEAQ (reference sequence). Trimming took off 7 bases at V and 4 bases at J, with 16 bases between the two ends. The CDR3 has 14 amino acids. The CDR3 sequence is CASKRGASGTEAFF. The CDR3 region has the DNA TGTGCCAGCAAGAGAGGTGCTTCGGGCACTGAAGCTTTCTTT. Based on the CDR3 plus reference TRBV7-9 and TRBJ1-1, the full variable domain is DTGVSQNPRHKITKRGQNVTFRCDPISEHNRLYWYRQTLGQGPEFLTYFQNEAQLEKSRLLSDRFSAERPKGSFSTLEIQRTEQGDSAMYLCASKRGASGTEAFFGQGTRLTVV.

Concerning this clone: At the DNA level, this CDR3 is encoded by other sequences in the same sample as well. The rearrangement links TRBV2 to TRBJ2-2; D is perhaps TRBD2 (6 bases). CDR3 length equals 13 residues. Trimming pared 8 bases from V and 6 bases from J, leaving 13 bases between. Looked up from germline, CDR1 is SNHLY and CDR2 is FYNNEI. Written as DNA, the CDR3 is TGTGCCAGCGAGACTAGAGTCCCCGGGGAGCTGTTTTTT. This gives the protein CASETRVPGELFF.

In its sample, this clone was seen once. The chain joins TRBV4-3 to TRBJ1-4; D unclear. Germline V lookup: CDR1 LGHNA, CDR2 YSLEER. There are 17 residues in the CDR3. V lost 0 bases to trimming and J lost 1 base, with 12 bases between them. This CDR3 reads CASSQEPNLRTNEKLFF. Written as DNA, the CDR3 is TGCGCCAGCAGCCAAGAGCCAAATTTACGAACTAATGAAAAACTGTTTTTT.

The chain is built from TRBV16 and TRBJ2-6; TRBD1 matches at 7 bases. The CDR3 contains 18 residues. CDR1 is KGHSY, CDR2 FQNENV, per germline. Trimming at V came to 1 base and at J to 0 bases, leaving 6 bases not matched to a gene. The CDR3 reads CASSQLDRVSSGANVLTF. The CDR3, as DNA: TGTGCCAGCAGCCAATTAGACAGGGTGAGCTCTGGGGCCAACGTCCTGACTTTC.

V and J are TRBV3-1 (or the pseudogene TRBV3-2) and TRBJ1-6; D not resolved. This CDR3 has 12 amino acids. CDR1 is LGHDT and CDR2 is YNNKEL in the germline V gene (reference sequence). V lost 4 bases, J lost 10 bases, and 8 bases lay in between. The CDR3, as DNA: TGTGCCAGCAGCCCCGGGCGCTCACCCCTCCACTTT. Translation gives CASSPGRSPLHF.

V and J are TRBV4-3 and TRBJ1-2; possible D gene TRBD1, 5 bases. V lost 1 base, J lost 2 bases, and 8 bases lay in between. Germline-derived CDR1 and CDR2 are LGHNA and YSLEER. The CDR3 is made up of 14 amino acids. CDR3 residues: CASSQVQGNYGYTF. DNA for the CDR3: TGCGCCAGCAGCCAAGTTCAGGGCAACTATGGCTACACCTTC.

The rearrangement links TRBV7-2 to TRBJ1-2; 7 nucleotides agree with TRBD1. Germline assignment: CDR1 SGHTA and CDR2 FQGNSA. Germline trimming cut 4 bases from V and 4 bases from J; bases unmatched to any gene: 12. The CDR3 sequence is 16 residues long. The CDR3 loop is CASSSAGGGISYGYTF. In nucleotides, the CDR3 is TGTGCCAGCAGCTCCGCAGGGGGGGGCATTAGCTATGGCTACACCTTC.

The chain combines TRBV7-8 with TRBJ1-3, with D tentatively TRBD1 (5 bases). CDR3 size: 15 residues. Trimming left V 2 bases short and J 3 bases short, with 11 bases between. Germline CDR1 is SGHVS and CDR2 is FQNEAQ. CDR3 in amino acids: CASSLRGSGGNTIYF. The CDR3 DNA sequence: TGTGCCAGCAGCTTACGGGGGAGCGGTGGAAACACCATATATTTT.

This chain uses TRBV11-2 with TRBJ1-6; D gene ambiguous. Looked up from germline, CDR1 is SGHAT and CDR2 is FQNNGV. Deletions cut 3 bases from V and 0 bases from J, with 9 bases between. The CDR3 covers 16 residues. CDR3 loop: CASSFTGSSYNSPLHF. For the CDR3, the DNA is TGTGCCAGCAGCTTCACTGGGAGCTCCTATAATTCACCCCTCCACTTT.

The chain has TRBV4-2 and TRBJ2-2; 8 bases are a match to TRBD1. Germline values: CDR1 LGHNA, CDR2 YNFKEQ. The CDR3 has 17 residues. J gave up 1 base and V 4 bases, and 8 bases lay outside the gene matches. This CDR3 is CASSLSTGTGNTGELFF. Here the CDR3 DNA reads TGTGCCAGCAGCCTGTCCACCGGGACAGGGAACACCGGGGAGCTGTTTTTT.

In this sample, this clone turned up many times. The chain has TRBV11-3 and TRBJ2-2, with unresolved D. The ends were cut back, 1 base at V and 5 bases at J, with 8 bases in the middle. Per germline, CDR1 SGHNT and CDR2 YENEEA. The CDR3 covers 14 residues. Here the CDR3 DNA reads TGTGCCAGCAGCTTAGTATGGGGAACCGGGGAGCTGTTTTTT. Amino acids: CASSLVWGTGELFF.

The genes are TRBV12-3 or TRBV12-4 and TRBJ2-7; D not resolved. V was pared by 1 base and J by 2 bases, with 6 bases between. This CDR3 has 13 amino acids. The CDR3 DNA sequence: TGTGCCAGCAGTTTAGTTCTGGCCTACGAGCAGTACTTC. Its translation is CASSLVLAYEQYF.

This clone was found a few times. This chain uses TRBV28 with TRBJ2-5; 9 bases agree with TRBD2. CDR3 length equals 17 residues. The germline gives CDR1 MDHEN, CDR2 SYDVKM. The V and J ends lost 5 bases and 4 bases, in that order; junction bases with no gene match: 14. The chain's CDR3 is CASSPYLISGRRETQYF. CDR3 coding DNA: TGTGCCAGCAGTCCTTATTTGATTAGCGGGAGAAGAGAGACCCAGTACTTC.

V usage is TRBV2 and J usage is TRBJ1-5, with D unclear. The CDR3 contains 15 residues. CDR1 and CDR2 (germline): SNHLY, FYNNEI. V dropped 4 bases and J dropped 2 bases, with 12 bases sitting between them. The CDR3: CASSAYGMGNQPQHF. Here the CDR3 DNA reads TGTGCCAGCAGTGCGTACGGAATGGGCAATCAGCCCCAGCATTTT. The complete variable domain, with remaining parts taken from reference TRBV2 and TRBJ1-5, reads EPEVTQTPSHQVTQMGQEVILRCVPISNHLYFYWYRQILGQKVEFLVSFYNNEISEKSEIFDDQFSVERPDGSNFTLKIRSTKLEDSAMYFCASSAYGMGNQPQHFGDGTRLSIL.

This clone has only a few counts. V usage is TRBV12-3 or TRBV12-4 and J usage is TRBJ2-2; possibly TRBD2 for D (5 bases). CDR3 length: 13 residues. V was shortened by 7 bases and J by 3 bases, with 9 bases between the two germline ends. The CDR3 DNA is TGTGCCAGCACCCAACTAGACACCGGGGAGCTGTTTTTT. Protein sequence: CASTQLDTGELFF.

The V gene is TRBV2, the J gene TRBJ1-2; no clear D gene. CDR3 size: 15 residues. Trimming took off 4 bases at V and 0 bases at J, with 12 bases between the two ends. Per the germline V gene, CDR1 is SNHLY and CDR2 is FYNNEI. This CDR3 reads CASSVGRQANYGYTF. CDR3 nucleotides: TGTGCCAGCAGTGTCGGGCGCCAAGCTAACTATGGCTACACCTTC.